What follows describes a single TCR beta chain. This record belongs to a study of Ad26.COV2.S vaccination and SARS-CoV-2 variants. Treatment noted: roughly 18 received Ad26.COV2.S at low or high dose, single or two shots; about 5 received placebo; per-sample allocation not given. After the first vaccine or placebo injection, samples were drawn on day 63. The junction had 5 bases not matched to a gene; V was cut back by 4 bases and J by 4 bases. This CDR3 is 16 amino acids long. Germline V gene sequence: CDR1 SGHRS, CDR2 YFSETQ. Here immunoSEQ multiplex PCR was the method, and the copy in TCRdb shows in-frame clones only, minus some. The sample has approximately 500,000 clones, roughly nine tenths seen once.

This receptor was taken from a person between 18 and 59 years old who received the Ad26.COV2.S COVID-19 vaccine or a placebo. The rearrangement joins TRBV5-1 to TRBJ2-2; 12 bases align to TRBD2. The material was peripheral blood, obtained in a trial of Ad26.COV2.S vaccine versus placebo. Here the CDR3 reads CASSQTSGRTTGELFF. CDR3 bases: TGCGCCAGCAGCCAGACTAGCGGGAGAACCACCGGGGAGCTGTTTTTT.